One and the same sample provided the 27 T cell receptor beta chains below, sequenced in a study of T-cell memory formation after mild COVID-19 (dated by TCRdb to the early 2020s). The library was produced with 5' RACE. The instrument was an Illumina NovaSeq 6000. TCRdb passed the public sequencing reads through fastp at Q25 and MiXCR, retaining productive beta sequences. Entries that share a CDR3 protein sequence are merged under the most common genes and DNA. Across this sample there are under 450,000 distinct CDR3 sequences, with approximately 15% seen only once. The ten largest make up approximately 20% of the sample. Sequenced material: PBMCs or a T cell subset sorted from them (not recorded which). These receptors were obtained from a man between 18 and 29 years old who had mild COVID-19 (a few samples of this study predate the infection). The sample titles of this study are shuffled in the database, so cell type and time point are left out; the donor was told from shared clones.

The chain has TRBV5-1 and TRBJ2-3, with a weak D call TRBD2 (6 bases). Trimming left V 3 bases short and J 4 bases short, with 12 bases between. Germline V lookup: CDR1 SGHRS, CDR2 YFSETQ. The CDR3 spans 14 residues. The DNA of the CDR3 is TGCGCCAGCAGCTCTTGGATAGCGGCAGATACGCAGTATTTT. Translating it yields CASSSWIAADTQYF.

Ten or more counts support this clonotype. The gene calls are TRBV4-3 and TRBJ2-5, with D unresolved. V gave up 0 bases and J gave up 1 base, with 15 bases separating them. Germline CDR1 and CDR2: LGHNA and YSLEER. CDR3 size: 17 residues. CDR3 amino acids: CASSQDISRQSQETQYF. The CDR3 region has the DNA TGCGCCAGCAGCCAAGATATCAGTCGGCAGTCCCAAGAGACCCAGTACTTC.

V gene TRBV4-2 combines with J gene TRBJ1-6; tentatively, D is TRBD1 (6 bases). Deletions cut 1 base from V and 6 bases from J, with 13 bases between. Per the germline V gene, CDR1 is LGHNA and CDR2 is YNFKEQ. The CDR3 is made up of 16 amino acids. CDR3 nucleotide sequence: TGTGCCAGCAGCCAAGCCCTTGGACAGCTTAATTCACCCCTCCACTTT. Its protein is CASSQALGQLNSPLHF.

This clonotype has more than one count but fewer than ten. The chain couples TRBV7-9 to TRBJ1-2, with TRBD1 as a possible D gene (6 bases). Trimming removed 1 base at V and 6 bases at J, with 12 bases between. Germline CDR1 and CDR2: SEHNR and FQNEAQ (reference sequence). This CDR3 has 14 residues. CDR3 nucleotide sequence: TGTGCCAGCAGCTTAGGGGCAGGGGAGGATGGCTACACCTTC. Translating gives CASSLGAGEDGYTF. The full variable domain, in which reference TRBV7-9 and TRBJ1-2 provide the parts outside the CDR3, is DTGVSQNPRHKITKRGQNVTFRCDPISEHNRLYWYRQTLGQGPEFLTYFQNEAQLEKSRLLSDRFSAERPKGSFSTLEIQRTEQGDSAMYLCASSLGAGEDGYTFGSGTRLTVV.

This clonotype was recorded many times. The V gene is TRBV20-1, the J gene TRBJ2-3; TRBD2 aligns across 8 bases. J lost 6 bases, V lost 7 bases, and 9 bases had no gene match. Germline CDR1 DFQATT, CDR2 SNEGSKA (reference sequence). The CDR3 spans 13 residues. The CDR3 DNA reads TGCAGTGACCGGGGGGGCTTGTATGATACGCAGTATTTT. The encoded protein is CSDRGGLYDTQYF.

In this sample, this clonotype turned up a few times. CDR3 amino acids: CASSFSGGTSEQYF. The CDR3 DNA sequence: TGTGCCAGCAGCTTCTCCGGGGGGACGTCCGAGCAGTACTTC. The gene calls are TRBV7-3 and TRBJ2-7; 7 positions agree with TRBD2. V dropped 3 bases and J dropped 6; count of bases not matched to a gene: 8. The CDR3 runs 14 residues. Germline CDR1 reads SGHTA; CDR2 reads FQGTGA.

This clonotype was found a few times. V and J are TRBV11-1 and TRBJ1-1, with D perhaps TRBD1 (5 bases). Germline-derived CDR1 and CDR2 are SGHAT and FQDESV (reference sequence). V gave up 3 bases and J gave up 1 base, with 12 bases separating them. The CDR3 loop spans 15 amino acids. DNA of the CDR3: TGTGCCAGCAGCTTGTATCTCGACAGGAACACTGAAGCTTTCTTT. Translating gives CASSLYLDRNTEAFF.

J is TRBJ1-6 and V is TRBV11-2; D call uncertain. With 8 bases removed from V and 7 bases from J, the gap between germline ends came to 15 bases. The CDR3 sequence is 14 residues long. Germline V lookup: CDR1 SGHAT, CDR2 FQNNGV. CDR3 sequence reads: CASSHDMWNSPLHF. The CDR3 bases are TGTGCCAGCTCCCATGACATGTGGAATTCACCCCTCCACTTT.

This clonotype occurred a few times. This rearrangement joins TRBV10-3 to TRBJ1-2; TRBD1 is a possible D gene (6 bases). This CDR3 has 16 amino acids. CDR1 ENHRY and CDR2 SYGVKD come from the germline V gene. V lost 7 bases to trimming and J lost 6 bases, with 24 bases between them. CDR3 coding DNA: TGTGCCATCAAGGACCCGGTGGGGGGCGCCTCCCATGGCTACACCTTC. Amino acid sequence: CAIKDPVGGASHGYTF.

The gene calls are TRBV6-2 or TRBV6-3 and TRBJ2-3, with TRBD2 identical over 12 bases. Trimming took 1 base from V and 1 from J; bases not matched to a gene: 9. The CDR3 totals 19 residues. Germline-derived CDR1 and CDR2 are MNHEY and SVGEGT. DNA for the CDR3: TGTGCCAGCAGTTACTTTCTCTCTAGCGGGGGGGCGGGCACAGATACGCAGTATTTT. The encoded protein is CASSYFLSSGGAGTDTQYF.

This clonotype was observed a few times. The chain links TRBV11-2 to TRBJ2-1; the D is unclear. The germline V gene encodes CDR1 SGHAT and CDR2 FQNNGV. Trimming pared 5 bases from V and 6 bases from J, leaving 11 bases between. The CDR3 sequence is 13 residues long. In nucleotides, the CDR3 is TGTGCCAGCAGCGCAGCAATCCTCAATGAGCAGTTCTTC. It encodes CASSAAILNEQFF.

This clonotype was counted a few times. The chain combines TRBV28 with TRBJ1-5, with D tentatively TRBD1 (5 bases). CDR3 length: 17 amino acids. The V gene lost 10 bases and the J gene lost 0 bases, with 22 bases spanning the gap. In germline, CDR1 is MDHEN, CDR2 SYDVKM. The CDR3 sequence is CATRNLRDRNSNQPQHF. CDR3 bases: TGTGCCACCAGAAACCTCCGGGACCGTAATAGCAATCAGCCCCAGCATTTT. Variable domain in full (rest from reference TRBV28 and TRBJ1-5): DVKVTQSSRYLVKRTGEKVFLECVQDMDHENMFWYRQDPGLGLRLIYFSYDVKMKEKGDIPEGYSVSREKKERFSLILESASTNQTSMYLCATRNLRDRNSNQPQHFGDGTRLSIL.

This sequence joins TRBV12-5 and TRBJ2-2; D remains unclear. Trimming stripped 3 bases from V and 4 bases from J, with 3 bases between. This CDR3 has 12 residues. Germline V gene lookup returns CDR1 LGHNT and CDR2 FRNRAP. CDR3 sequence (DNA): TGTGCTAGTGGTTTTGGCACCGGGGAGCTGTTTTTT. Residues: CASGFGTGELFF.

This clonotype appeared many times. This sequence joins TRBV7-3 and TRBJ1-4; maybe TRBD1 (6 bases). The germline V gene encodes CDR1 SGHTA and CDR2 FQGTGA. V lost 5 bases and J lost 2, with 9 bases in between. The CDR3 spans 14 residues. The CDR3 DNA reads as TGTGCCAGCAGCCCTAGGGGGACTAATGAAAAACTGTTTTTT. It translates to CASSPRGTNEKLFF.

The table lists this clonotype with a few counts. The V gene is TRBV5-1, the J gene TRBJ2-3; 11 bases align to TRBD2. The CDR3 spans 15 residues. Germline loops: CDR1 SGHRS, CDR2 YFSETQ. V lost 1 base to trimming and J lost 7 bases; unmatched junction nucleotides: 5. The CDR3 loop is CASSLTSGGINTQYF. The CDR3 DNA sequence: TGCGCCAGCAGCTTGACTAGCGGGGGTATAAATACGCAGTATTTT.

The CDR3 reads CASSQVLTSGVQETQYF. For the CDR3, the DNA is TGCGCCAGCAGCCAAGTTCTGACTAGCGGGGTCCAAGAGACCCAGTACTTC. The chain employs TRBV4-1 and TRBJ2-5; TRBD2 matches 11 bases. V gave up 1 base and J gave up 1 base; unmatched junction bases: 5. The CDR3 is made up of 17 amino acids. From germline, CDR1 is MGHRA and CDR2 YSYEKL.

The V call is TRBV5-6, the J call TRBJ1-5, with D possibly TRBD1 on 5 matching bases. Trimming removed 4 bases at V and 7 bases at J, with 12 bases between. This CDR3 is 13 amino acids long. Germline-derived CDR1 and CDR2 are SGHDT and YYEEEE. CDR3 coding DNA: TGTGCCAGCAGCCCCAGGGCGATGCAGCCCCAGCATTTT. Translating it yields CASSPRAMQPQHF.

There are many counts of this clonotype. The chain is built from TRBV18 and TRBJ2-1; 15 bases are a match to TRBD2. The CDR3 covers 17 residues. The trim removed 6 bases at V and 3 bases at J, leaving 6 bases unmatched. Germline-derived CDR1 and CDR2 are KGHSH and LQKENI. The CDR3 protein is CASSRTSGGAIYNEQFF. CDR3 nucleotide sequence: TGTGCCAGCTCTCGGACTAGCGGGGGGGCCATCTACAATGAGCAGTTCTTC.

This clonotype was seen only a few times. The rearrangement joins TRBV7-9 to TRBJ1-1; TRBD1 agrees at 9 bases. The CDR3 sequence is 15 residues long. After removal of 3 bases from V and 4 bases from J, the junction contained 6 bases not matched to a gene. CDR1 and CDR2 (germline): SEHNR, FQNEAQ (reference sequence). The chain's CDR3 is CASSLTGGRTTEAFF. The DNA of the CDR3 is TGTGCCAGCAGCTTGACAGGGGGTCGGACCACTGAAGCTTTCTTT.

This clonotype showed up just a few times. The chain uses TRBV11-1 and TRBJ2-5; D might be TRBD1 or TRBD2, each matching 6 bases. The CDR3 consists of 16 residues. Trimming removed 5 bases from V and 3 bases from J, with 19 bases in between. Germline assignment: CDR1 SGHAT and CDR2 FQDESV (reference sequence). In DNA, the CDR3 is TGTGCCAGCAGCCTGCGTGGGAGGACAGCCAAAGAGACCCAGTACTTC. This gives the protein CASSLRGRTAKETQYF.

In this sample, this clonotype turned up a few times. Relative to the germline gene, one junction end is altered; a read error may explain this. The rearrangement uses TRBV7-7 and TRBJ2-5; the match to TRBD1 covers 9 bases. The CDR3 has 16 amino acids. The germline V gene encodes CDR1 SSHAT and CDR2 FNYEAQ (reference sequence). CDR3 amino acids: CASSLARGTGPETQYF. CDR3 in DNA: TGTGCTAGCAGCTTAGCGAGAGGGACAGGGCCAGAGACCCAGTACTTC.

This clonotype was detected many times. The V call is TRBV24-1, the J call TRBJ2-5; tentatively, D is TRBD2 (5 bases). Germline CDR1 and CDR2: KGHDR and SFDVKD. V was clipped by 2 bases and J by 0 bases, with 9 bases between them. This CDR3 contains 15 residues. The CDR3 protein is CATSDSGKYQETQYF. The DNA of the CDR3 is TGTGCCACCAGTGATTCGGGAAAGTACCAAGAGACCCAGTACTTC.

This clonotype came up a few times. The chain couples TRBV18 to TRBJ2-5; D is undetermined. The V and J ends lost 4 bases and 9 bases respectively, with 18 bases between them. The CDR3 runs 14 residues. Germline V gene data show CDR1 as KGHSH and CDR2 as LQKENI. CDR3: CASSLGPEPRAQYF. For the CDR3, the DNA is TGTGCCAGCTCACTCGGACCCGAACCCCGCGCCCAGTACTTC.

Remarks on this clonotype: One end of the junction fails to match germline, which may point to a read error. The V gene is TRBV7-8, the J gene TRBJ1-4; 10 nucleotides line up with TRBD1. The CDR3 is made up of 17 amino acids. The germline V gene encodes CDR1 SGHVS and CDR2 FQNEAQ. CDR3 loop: CASSLAGTGDTNEKLFF. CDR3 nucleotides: TGTGCCAGCAGCCTAGCCGGGACAGGGGACACTAATGAAAAACTGTTTTTT.

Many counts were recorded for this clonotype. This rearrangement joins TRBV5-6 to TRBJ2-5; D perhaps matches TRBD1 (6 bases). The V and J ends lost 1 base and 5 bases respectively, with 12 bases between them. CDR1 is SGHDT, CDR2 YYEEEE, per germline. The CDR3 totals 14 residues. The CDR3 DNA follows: TGTGCCAGCAGCTTGACAGGGTCGGTGGAGACCCAGTACTTC. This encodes CASSLTGSVETQYF.

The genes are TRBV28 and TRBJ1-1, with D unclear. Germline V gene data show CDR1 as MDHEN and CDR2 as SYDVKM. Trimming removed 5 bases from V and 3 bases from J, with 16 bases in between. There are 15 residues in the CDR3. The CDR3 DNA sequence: TGTGCCAGCAGTCAAGCGGACCGGTATTACACTGAAGCTTTCTTT. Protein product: CASSQADRYYTEAFF.

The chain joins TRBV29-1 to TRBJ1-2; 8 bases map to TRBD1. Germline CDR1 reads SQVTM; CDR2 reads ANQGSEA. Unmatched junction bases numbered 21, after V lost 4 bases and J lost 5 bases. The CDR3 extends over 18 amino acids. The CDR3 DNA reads TGCAGCGTTGTGAACCCCCAAAAGGACAGGGCACGGGGATATGGCTACACCTTC. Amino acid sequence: CSVVNPQKDRARGYGYTF.